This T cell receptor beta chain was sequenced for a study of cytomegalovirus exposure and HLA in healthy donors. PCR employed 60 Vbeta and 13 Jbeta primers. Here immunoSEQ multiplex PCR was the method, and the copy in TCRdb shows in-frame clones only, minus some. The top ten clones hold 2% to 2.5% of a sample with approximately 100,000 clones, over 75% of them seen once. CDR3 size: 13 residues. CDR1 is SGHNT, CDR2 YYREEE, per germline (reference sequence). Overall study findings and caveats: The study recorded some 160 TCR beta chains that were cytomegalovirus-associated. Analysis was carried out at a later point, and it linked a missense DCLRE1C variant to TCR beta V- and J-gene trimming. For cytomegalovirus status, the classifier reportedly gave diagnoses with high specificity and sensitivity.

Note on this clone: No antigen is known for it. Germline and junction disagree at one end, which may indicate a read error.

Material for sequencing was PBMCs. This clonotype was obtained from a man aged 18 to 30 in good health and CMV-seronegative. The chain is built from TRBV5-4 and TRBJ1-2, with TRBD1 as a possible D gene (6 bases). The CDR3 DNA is TGTGCCAGCAGCTTGGACAGGGACTATGGCCACACCTTC. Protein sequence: CASSLDRDYGHTF.